This T cell receptor (beta chain) was recovered during a study of cytomegalovirus exposure and HLA in healthy donors. Regarding the study as a whole: Three of the chains that were CMV-associated were confirmed in vitro to be specific for CMV antigens. The authors enumerated 150 to 200 TCR beta chains as linked to cytomegalovirus.

Germline-derived CDR1 and CDR2 are KGHSH and LQKENI. Trimming left V 4 bases short and J 3 bases short, with 15 bases between. The CDR3 has 15 amino acids. This table comes from immunoSEQ multiplex PCR, and its TCRdb copy is limited to in-frame clones, with some not included. The data contain some 110,000 clones, roughly 82% of them seen just once; the ten biggest clones take up roughly 5.3%. This clone occurred once. The antigen is unknown. The donors were part of the roughly 110-subject validation cohort, which stood apart from the approximately 640-subject first cohort. This chain links TRBV18 with TRBJ1-1; D might be TRBD1 (5 bases). Sequenced: PBMCs. This TCR derives from a man aged 18 to 29 in good health and CMV-seronegative. The CDR3 DNA is TGTGCCAGCTCACAGGGGCACGCAAGGTACACTGAAGCTTTCTTT. Protein sequence: CASSQGHARYTEAFF.